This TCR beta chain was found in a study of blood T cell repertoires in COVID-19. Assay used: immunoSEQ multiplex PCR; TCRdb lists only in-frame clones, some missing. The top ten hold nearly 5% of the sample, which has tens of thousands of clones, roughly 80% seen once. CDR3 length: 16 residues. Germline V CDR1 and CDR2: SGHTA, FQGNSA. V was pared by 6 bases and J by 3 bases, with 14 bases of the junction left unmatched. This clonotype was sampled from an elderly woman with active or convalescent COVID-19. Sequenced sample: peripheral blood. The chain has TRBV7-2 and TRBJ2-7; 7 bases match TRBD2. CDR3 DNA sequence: TGTGCCAGCAGAGGAGGGCCTAGCGGAAGATTCTACGAGCAGTACTTC. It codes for CASRGGPSGRFYEQYF.